The 20 T cell receptor beta chains given below trace back to one sample, sequenced in a study of Ad26.COV2.S vaccination and SARS-CoV-2 variants. TCRdb's copy holds only in-frame clones and misses some; the assay was immunoSEQ multiplex PCR. The table shows 300,000 to 350,000 clones, with around four fifths occurring only once. As for treatment: roughly 18 received Ad26.COV2.S at low or high dose, single or two shots; about 5 received placebo; per-sample allocation not given. Sampling was done on day 63 after the first vaccine or placebo injection. The specimen comprised peripheral blood, sampled in a trial of Ad26.COV2.S vaccine versus placebo. These receptors came from a person between 18 and 65 years old who received the Ad26.COV2.S COVID-19 vaccine or a placebo.

The chain is built from TRBV5-4 and TRBJ2-1; 9 positions agree with TRBD2. The length of the CDR3 is 13 residues. In germline, CDR1 is SGHNT, CDR2 YYREEE (reference sequence). V lost 4 bases and J lost 9; bases outside the gene matches: 5. The CDR3 loop is CASSPRGGVEQFF. The CDR3 nucleotides are TGTGCCAGCAGCCCCCGCGGGGGGGTTGAGCAGTTCTTC. Full variable domain (outside the CDR3, taken from reference TRBV5-4 and TRBJ2-1): ETGVTQSPTHLIKTRGQQVTLRCSSQSGHNTVSWYQQALGQGPQFIFQYYREEENGRGNFPPRFSGLQFPNYSSELNVNALELDDSALYLCASSPRGGVEQFFGPGTRLTVL.

This chain connects TRBV28 to TRBJ1-3, with D perhaps TRBD1 (5 bases). Trimming removed 4 bases from V and 4 bases from J, with 14 bases in between. Germline V gene data show CDR1 as MDHEN and CDR2 as SYDVKM. The CDR3 runs to 15 residues. The CDR3 loop reads CASSSQTRDGNTIYF. CDR3 coding DNA: TGTGCCAGCAGTTCACAGACCAGGGACGGAAACACCATATATTTT.

This CDR3 is CASSSKQGGKETQYF. CDR3 sequence (DNA): TGTGCCAGCAGTTCAAAACAGGGAGGGAAAGAGACCCAGTACTTC. This sequence joins TRBV28 and TRBJ2-5; a possible D gene is TRBD2 (7 bases). CDR1 and CDR2 from the germline V gene are MDHEN and SYDVKM. The length of the CDR3 is 15 residues. Trimming pared 4 bases from V and 3 bases from J, leaving 15 bases between.

The genes are TRBV7-6 and TRBJ1-6, with 7 nucleotides matching TRBD1. This CDR3 is built from 15 residues. CDR1 and CDR2 (germline): SGHVS, FNYEAQ. With V trimmed by 6 bases and J by 10 bases, 12 bases remained unmatched. The chain's CDR3 is CASSQTGVWGSPLHF. CDR3 DNA: TGTGCCAGCAGTCAAACAGGGGTTTGGGGCTCACCCCTCCACTTT.

The genes are TRBV19 and TRBJ1-2; D not resolved. Germline CDR1 reads LNHDA; CDR2 reads SQIVND (reference sequence). The CDR3 contains 14 residues. V was cut by 1 base and J by 8 bases, with 14 bases left in between. The DNA for the CDR3 is TGTGCCAGTAGTATAGTCGGCGGATTGGGAGGCTACACCTTC. Its translation: CASSIVGGLGGYTF. The full variable domain, its missing parts supplied by reference TRBV19 and TRBJ1-2, is DGGITQSPKYLFRKEGQNVTLSCEQNLNHDAMYWYRQDPGQGLRLIYYSQIVNDFQKGDIAEGYSVSREKKESFPLTVTSAQKNPTAFYLCASSIVGGLGGYTFGSGTRLTVV.

The genes are TRBV2 and TRBJ2-5, with D perhaps TRBD1 or TRBD2 (5 bases each). The CDR3 sequence is 14 residues long. Per the germline V gene, CDR1 is SNHLY and CDR2 is FYNNEI. V lost 3 bases to trimming and J lost 5 bases, with 13 bases between them. The CDR3 is CASSDERGGETQYF. CDR3 DNA: TGTGCCAGCAGTGATGAACGGGGCGGGGAGACCCAGTACTTC.

This sequence joins TRBV9 and TRBJ2-2; D is tentatively TRBD1 or TRBD2 (5 bases each). The CDR3 is 16 amino acids. V was pared by 5 bases and J by 2 bases, with 16 bases between. Germline V gene sequence: CDR1 SGDLS, CDR2 YYNGEE. The CDR3 here is CASSGGEGRNTGELFF. CDR3 DNA: TGTGCCAGCAGTGGGGGTGAGGGACGAAACACCGGGGAGCTGTTTTTT. Full variable domain (rest looked up from reference TRBV9 and TRBJ2-2): DSGVTQTPKHLITATGQRVTLRCSPRSGDLSVYWYQQSLDQGLQFLIQYYNGEERAKGNILERFSAQQFPDLHSELNLSSLELGDSALYFCASSGGEGRNTGELFFGEGSRLTVL.

This chain uses TRBV6-6 with TRBJ2-7; TRBD2 might be the D (5 bases). CDR1 is MNHNY and CDR2 is SVGAGI in the germline V gene (reference sequence). This CDR3 contains 15 residues. The germline V and J ends were trimmed by 2 bases and 0 bases, with 11 bases remaining between them. In DNA, the CDR3 is TGTGCCAGCAGTTACCGGGAAAAAAGCTCCTACGAGCAGTACTTC. Its translation: CASSYREKSSYEQYF.

This sequence joins TRBV28 and TRBJ2-1, with 9 nucleotides matching TRBD1. In germline, CDR1 is MDHEN, CDR2 SYDVKM. Trimming at V came to 11 bases and at J to 16 bases, leaving 24 bases not matched to a gene. The CDR3 has 15 amino acids. The CDR3 protein is CAGNGDRESPPEVFF. CDR3 nucleotide sequence: TGTGCCGGGAACGGGGACAGGGAGAGCCCGCCCGAAGTATTCTTC.

The chain recombines TRBV5-6 with TRBJ2-7; 8 positions agree with TRBD1. Losses at the gene ends were 4 bases for V and 2 bases for J; bases not matched to a gene: 11. Looked up from germline, CDR1 is SGHDT and CDR2 is YYEEEE. This CDR3 region has 16 residues. CDR3 bases: TGTGCCAGCAGCGCCACCGGGACAGGAGTTCCCTACGAGCAGTACTTC. Translated: CASSATGTGVPYEQYF.

This clone was seen just once. The chain recombines TRBV7-2 with TRBJ1-1; D perhaps matches TRBD1 (5 bases). The V and J ends lost 4 bases and 1 base respectively, with 10 bases between them. Germline assignment: CDR1 SGHTA and CDR2 FQGNSA. This CDR3 has 14 residues. In DNA form, the CDR3 reads TGTGCCAGCAGCTCTGGGACTGGGAACACTGAAGCTTTCTTT. This codes for CASSSGTGNTEAFF.

The chain couples TRBV5-5 to TRBJ1-5, with D unresolved. Between the trimmed V and J ends, which lost 3 bases and 7 bases, there was a span of 8 bases. Germline CDR1 SGHKS, CDR2 YYEKEE (reference sequence). This CDR3 has 12 amino acids. The CDR3 nucleotides are TGTGCCAGCAGCTCCCCCGGACAGCCCCAGCATTTT. It codes for CASSSPGQPQHF.

The genes are TRBV28 and TRBJ2-7; 15 bases are a match to TRBD2. The V gene's germline CDR1 is MDHEN and CDR2 SYDVKM. Trimming removed 2 bases from V and 2 bases from J; junction bases left unmatched: 7. The CDR3 contains 18 residues. CDR3 bases: TGTGCCAGCAGTTTAAATGTGGGACTAGCGGGGGGAGCCTACGAGCAGTACTTC. Translation: CASSLNVGLAGGAYEQYF.

V usage is TRBV7-3 and J usage is TRBJ1-4, with D possibly TRBD1 on 5 matching bases. Looked up from germline, CDR1 is SGHTA and CDR2 is FQGTGA. The CDR3 sequence is 16 residues long. The ends were cut back, 5 bases at V and 3 bases at J, with 16 bases in the middle. The CDR3 region is CASSHSLRQSNEKLFF. The CDR3 region has the DNA TGTGCCAGCAGCCACTCCCTCCGACAGTCTAATGAAAAACTGTTTTTT. Combining the CDR3 with reference TRBV7-3 and TRBJ1-4 gives the whole variable domain GAGVSQTPSNKVTEKGKYVELRCDPISGHTALYWYRQSLGQGPEFLIYFQGTGAADDSGLPNDRFFAVRPEGSVSTLKIQRTERGDSAVYLCASSHSLRQSNEKLFFGSGTQLSVL.

This rearrangement joins TRBV5-1 to TRBJ2-5, with 12 bases matching TRBD1. The CDR3 loop spans 18 amino acids. Germline values: CDR1 SGHRS, CDR2 YFSETQ. J lost 5 bases, V lost 2 bases, and 13 bases had no gene match. Here the CDR3 reads CASSLLFRDRGLEETQYF. CDR3 DNA sequence: TGCGCCAGCAGCTTACTGTTTCGGGACAGGGGGCTTGAGGAGACCCAGTACTTC.

There are a few counts of this clone. The chain has TRBV5-6 and TRBJ2-1, with a weak D call TRBD2 (7 bases). Germline V gives CDR1 SGHDT, CDR2 YYEEEE. This CDR3 is 17 amino acids long. V dropped 1 base and J dropped 4 bases, with 18 bases sitting between them. For the CDR3, the DNA is TGTGCCAGCAGCTTGAAGTGGGGCGGGGGCACTTACAATGAGCAGTTCTTC. Encoded protein: CASSLKWGGGTYNEQFF.

The chain uses TRBV2 and TRBJ1-4; the match to TRBD1 covers 10 bases. CDR1 is SNHLY, CDR2 FYNNEI, per germline. CDR3 length: 18 residues. J was trimmed by 7 bases and V by 7 bases; bases with no gene match: 18. CDR3 region: CASTQPPQGQGRGEKLFF. CDR3 DNA sequence: TGTGCCAGCACACAACCACCACAGGGACAGGGGAGAGGTGAAAAACTGTTTTTT. Complete variable domain (other parts from reference TRBV2 and TRBJ1-4): EPEVTQTPSHQVTQMGQEVILRCVPISNHLYFYWYRQILGQKVEFLVSFYNNEISEKSEIFDDQFSVERPDGSNFTLKIRSTKLEDSAMYFCASTQPPQGQGRGEKLFFGSGTQLSVL.

The genes are TRBV2 and TRBJ2-3, with D hard to call. V lost 6 bases to trimming and J lost 0 bases, with 10 bases between them. The germline V gene encodes CDR1 SNHLY and CDR2 FYNNEI. CDR3 length: 14 amino acids. The CDR3 coding sequence is TGTGCCAGCAGACTCCTTGCTAGCACAGATACGCAGTATTTT. Translating gives CASRLLASTDTQYF.

The chain has TRBV6-5 and TRBJ1-2; D is possibly TRBD1 (6 bases). CDR1 MNHEY and CDR2 SVGAGI come from the germline V gene. The CDR3 is 15 amino acids. The V gene lost 6 bases and the J gene lost 2 bases, with 16 bases spanning the gap. Written as DNA, the CDR3 is TGTGCCAGCAGGGGTACAGGGCTGATCAACTATGGCTACACCTTC. Residues: CASRGTGLINYGYTF.

This rearrangement joins TRBV7-3 to TRBJ2-7; 7 bases fit TRBD1. This CDR3 has 13 amino acids. V lost 2 bases, J lost 3 bases, and 1 base stayed unmatched. Germline loops: CDR1 SGHTA, CDR2 FQGTGA. Written as DNA, the CDR3 is TGTGCCAGCAGCTTATACAGGGGCTACGAGCAGTACTTC. The encoded protein is CASSLYRGYEQYF.